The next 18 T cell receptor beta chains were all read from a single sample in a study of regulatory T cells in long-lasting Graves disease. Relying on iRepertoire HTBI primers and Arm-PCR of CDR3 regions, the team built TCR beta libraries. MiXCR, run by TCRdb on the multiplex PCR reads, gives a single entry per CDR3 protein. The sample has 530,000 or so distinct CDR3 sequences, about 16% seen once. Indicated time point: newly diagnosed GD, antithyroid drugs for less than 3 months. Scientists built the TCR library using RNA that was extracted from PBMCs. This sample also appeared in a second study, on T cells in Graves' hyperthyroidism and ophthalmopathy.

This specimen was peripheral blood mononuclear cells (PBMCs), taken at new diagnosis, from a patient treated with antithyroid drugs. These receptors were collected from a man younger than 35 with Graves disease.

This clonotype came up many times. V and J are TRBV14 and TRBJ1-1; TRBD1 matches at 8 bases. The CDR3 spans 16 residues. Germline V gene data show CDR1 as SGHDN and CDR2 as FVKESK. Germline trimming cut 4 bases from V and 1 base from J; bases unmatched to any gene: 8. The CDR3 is CASSRRAGGENTEAFF. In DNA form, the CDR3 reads TGTGCCAGCAGCCGAAGGGCAGGGGGCGAGAACACTGAAGCTTTCTTT.

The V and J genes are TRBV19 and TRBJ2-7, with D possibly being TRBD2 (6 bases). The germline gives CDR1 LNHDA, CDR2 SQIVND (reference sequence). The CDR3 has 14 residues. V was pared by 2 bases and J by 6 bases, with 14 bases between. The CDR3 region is CASSISAGSSEQYF. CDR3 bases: TGTGCCAGTAGTATAAGCGCGGGAAGCAGCGAGCAGTACTTC.

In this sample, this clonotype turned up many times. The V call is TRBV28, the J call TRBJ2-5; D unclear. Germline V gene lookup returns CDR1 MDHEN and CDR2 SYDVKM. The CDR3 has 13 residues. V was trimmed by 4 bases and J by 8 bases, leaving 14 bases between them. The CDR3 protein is CASSSTTLLTQYF. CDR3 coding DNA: TGTGCCAGCAGTTCCACCACCCTGCTCACCCAGTACTTC.

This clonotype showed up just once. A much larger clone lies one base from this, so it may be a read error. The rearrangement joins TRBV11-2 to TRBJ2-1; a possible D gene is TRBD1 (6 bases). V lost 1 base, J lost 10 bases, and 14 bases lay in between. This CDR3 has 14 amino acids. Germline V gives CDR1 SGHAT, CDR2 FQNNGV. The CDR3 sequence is CASSLVSRGGEQFF. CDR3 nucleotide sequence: TGTGCCAGCAGCTTAGTCAGCAGGGGCGGAGAGCAGTTCTTC. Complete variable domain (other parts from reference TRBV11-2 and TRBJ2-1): EAGVAQSPRYKIIEKRQSVAFWCNPISGHATLYWYQQILGQGPKLLIQFQNNGVVDDSQLPKDRFSAERLKGVDSTLKIQPAKLEDSAVYLCASSLVSRGGEQFFGPGTRLTVL.

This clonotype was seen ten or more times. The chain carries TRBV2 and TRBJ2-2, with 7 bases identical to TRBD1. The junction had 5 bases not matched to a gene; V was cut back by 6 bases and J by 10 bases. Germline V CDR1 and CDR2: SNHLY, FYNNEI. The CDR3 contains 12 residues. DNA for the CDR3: TGTGCCAGCAGGAAGGGGGCTGTGGAGCTGTTTTTT. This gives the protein CASRKGAVELFF.

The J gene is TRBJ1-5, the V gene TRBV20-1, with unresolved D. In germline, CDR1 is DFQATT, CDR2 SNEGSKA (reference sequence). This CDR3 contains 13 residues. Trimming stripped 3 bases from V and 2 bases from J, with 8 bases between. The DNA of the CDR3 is TGCAGTGCTAGGTGGGAGGGCAATCAGCCCCAGCATTTT. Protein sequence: CSARWEGNQPQHF.

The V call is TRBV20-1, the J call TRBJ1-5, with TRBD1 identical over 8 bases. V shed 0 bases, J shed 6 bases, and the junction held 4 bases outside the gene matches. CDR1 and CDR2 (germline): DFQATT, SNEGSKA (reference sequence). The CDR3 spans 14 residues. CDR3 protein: CSARETGGSQPQHF. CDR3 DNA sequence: TGCAGTGCTAGAGAAACAGGGGGAAGTCAGCCCCAGCATTTT.

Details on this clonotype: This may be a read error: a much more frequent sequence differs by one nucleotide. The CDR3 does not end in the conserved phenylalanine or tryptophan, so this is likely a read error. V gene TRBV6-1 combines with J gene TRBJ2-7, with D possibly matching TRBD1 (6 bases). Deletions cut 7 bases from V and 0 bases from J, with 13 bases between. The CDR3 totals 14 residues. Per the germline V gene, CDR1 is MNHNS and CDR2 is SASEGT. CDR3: CASIRTAGSYEQYL. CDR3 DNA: TGTGCCAGCATCAGGACAGCCGGCTCCTACGAGCAGTACCTC.

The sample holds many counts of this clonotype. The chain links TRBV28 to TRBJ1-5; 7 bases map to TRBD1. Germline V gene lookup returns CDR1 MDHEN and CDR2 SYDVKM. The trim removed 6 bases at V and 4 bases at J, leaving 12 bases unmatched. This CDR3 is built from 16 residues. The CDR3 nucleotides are TGTGCCAGCAGCCGCCCCCGACAGGGACCTAATCAGCCCCAGCATTTT. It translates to CASSRPRQGPNQPQHF. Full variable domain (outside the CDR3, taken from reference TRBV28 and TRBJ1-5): DVKVTQSSRYLVKRTGEKVFLECVQDMDHENMFWYRQDPGLGLRLIYFSYDVKMKEKGDIPEGYSVSREKKERFSLILESASTNQTSMYLCASSRPRQGPNQPQHFGDGTRLSIL.

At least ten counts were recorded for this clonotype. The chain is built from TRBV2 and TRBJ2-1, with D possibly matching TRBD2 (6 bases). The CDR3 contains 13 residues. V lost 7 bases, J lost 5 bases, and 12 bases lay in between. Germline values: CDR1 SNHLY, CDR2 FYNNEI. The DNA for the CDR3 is TGTGCCAGCAATCGGGAGCGGGACAATGAGCAGTTCTTC. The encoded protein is CASNRERDNEQFF.

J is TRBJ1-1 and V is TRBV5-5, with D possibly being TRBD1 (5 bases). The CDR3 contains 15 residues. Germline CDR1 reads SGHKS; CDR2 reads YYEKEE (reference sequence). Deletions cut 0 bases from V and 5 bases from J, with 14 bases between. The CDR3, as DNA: TGTGCCAGCAGCTTGGCCACGGGGGGTGGGACTGAAGCTTTCTTT. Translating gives CASSLATGGGTEAFF.

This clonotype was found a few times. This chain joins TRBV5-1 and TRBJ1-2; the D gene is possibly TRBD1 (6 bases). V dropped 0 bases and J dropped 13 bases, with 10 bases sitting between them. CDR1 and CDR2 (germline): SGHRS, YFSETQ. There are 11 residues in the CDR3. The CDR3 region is CASSLDRVFTF. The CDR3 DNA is TGCGCCAGCAGCTTGGACAGGGTTTTCACCTTC.

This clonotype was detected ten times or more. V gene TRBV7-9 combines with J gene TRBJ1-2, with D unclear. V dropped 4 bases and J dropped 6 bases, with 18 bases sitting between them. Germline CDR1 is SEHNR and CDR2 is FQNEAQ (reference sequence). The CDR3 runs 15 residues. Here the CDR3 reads CASSYYDRDGDGYTF. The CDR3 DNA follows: TGTGCCAGCAGCTATTACGACCGAGATGGTGATGGCTACACCTTC.

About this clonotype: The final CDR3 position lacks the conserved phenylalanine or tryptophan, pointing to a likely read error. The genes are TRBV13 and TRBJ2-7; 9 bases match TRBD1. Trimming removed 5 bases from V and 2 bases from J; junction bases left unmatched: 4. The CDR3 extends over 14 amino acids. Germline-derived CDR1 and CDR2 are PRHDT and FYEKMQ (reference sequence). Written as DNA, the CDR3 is TGTGCCAGCAGCCTCGGACAGGGGACCTACGAGCAGTACCTC. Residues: CASSLGQGTYEQYL.

The CDR3 is CASSLDPQGGQPQHF. CDR3 sequence (DNA): TGTGCCAGCAGCTTGGATCCGCAGGGCGGTCAGCCCCAGCATTTT. V usage is TRBV5-8 and J usage is TRBJ1-5, with D maybe TRBD1 (5 bases). The germline CDR1 and CDR2 sequences are SGHTS and YDEGEE. The CDR3 is 15 amino acids. V lost 0 bases and J lost 6, with 13 bases in between. Based on the CDR3 plus reference TRBV5-8 and TRBJ1-5, the full variable domain is EAGVTQSPTHLIKTRGQQATLRCSPISGHTSVYWYQQALGLGLQFLLWYDEGEERNRGNFPPRFSGRQFPNYSSELNVNALELEDSALYLCASSLDPQGGQPQHFGDGTRLSIL.

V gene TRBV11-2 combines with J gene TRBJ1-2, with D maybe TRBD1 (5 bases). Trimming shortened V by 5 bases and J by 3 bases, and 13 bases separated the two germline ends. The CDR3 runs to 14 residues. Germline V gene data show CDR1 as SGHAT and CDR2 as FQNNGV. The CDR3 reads CASSPRDAYYGYTF. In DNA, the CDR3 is TGTGCCAGCAGCCCTCGGGACGCCTACTATGGCTACACCTTC.

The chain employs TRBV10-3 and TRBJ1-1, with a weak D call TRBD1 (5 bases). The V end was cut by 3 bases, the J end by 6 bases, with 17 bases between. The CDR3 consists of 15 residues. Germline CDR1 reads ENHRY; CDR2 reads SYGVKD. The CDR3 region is CAISDPGVSSSEAFF. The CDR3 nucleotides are TGTGCCATCAGTGACCCGGGGGTTTCTAGCTCTGAAGCTTTCTTT.

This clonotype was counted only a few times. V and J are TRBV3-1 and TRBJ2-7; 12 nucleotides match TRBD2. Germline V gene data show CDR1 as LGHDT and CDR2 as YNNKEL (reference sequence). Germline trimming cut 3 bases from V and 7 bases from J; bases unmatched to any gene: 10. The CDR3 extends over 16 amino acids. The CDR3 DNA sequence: TGTGCCAGCAGCCAGACTAGCGGGAGTTTCCTGGGGGAGCAGTACTTC. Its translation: CASSQTSGSFLGEQYF.